These 20 T cell receptor beta chains were all obtained from the same sample, sequenced in a study of sequential checkpoint blockade in melanoma. Treatment specified: randomized to nivolumab then ipilimumab (arm A) or the reverse (arm B). Produced via immunoSEQ multiplex PCR; TCRdb's table is partial and in-frame only. The sample has approximately 3,000 clones; roughly 15% are singletons. The input for sequencing was tumor tissue (inferred from file names), taken from a patient given nivolumab and ipilimumab in sequence. The receptors stem from a human donor with melanoma.

The gene calls are TRBV5-1 and TRBJ2-1, with TRBD1 matching 9 bases. The V gene end was trimmed by 4 bases and the J gene end by 4 bases; junction bases not matched to a gene: 3. The germline gives CDR1 SGHRS, CDR2 YFSETQ. CDR3 length equals 14 residues. The CDR3 nucleotides read TGCGCCAGCAGCACAGGGGGCGGTTACAATGAGCAGTTCTTC. Protein sequence: CASSTGGGYNEQFF.

This clone was detected many times. The chain combines TRBV11-3 with TRBJ1-2; 11 bases fit TRBD1. Germline V gene sequence: CDR1 SGHNT, CDR2 YENEEA. CDR3 size: 15 residues. J lost 0 bases, V lost 5 bases, and 2 bases had no gene match. CDR3 coding DNA: TGTGCCAGCAGCGGACAGGGGGCCACTAACTATGGCTACACCTTC. This translates into CASSGQGATNYGYTF. The full variable domain, rest sourced from reference TRBV11-3 and TRBJ1-2, is EAGVVQSPRYKIIEKKQPVAFWCNPISGHNTLYWYLQNLGQGPELLIRYENEEAVDDSQLPKDRFSAERLKGVDSTLKIQPAELGDSAVYLCASSGQGATNYGYTFGSGTRLTVV.

This clone counts as large. The rearrangement links TRBV9 to TRBJ2-1, with D possibly matching TRBD1 (5 bases). The CDR3 loop spans 15 amino acids. Germline CDR1 is SGDLS and CDR2 is YYNGEE. The V and J ends lost 4 bases and 2 bases respectively, with 13 bases between them. DNA for the CDR3: TGTGCCAGCAGCCCCCAGGGCAATGCCTACAATGAGCAGTTCTTC. As protein: CASSPQGNAYNEQFF.

The chain combines TRBV19 with TRBJ2-5, with 10 bases aligning to TRBD1. The CDR3 loop spans 13 amino acids. Per the germline V gene, CDR1 is LNHDA and CDR2 is SQIVND (reference sequence). The trim removed 6 bases at V and 6 bases at J, leaving 4 bases unmatched. This CDR3 reads CASSGDRGKTQYF. In DNA form, the CDR3 reads TGTGCCAGTAGCGGGGACAGGGGCAAGACCCAGTACTTC.

Judged by abundance, this clone is medium-sized (0.01 to 0.1%). The chain recombines TRBV11-3 with TRBJ2-1, with D unresolved. The CDR3 sequence is 14 residues long. With 3 bases removed from V and 5 bases from J, the gap between germline ends came to 11 bases. Germline V gene lookup returns CDR1 SGHNT and CDR2 YENEEA. The CDR3 sequence is CASSFEIIDNEQFF. Here the CDR3 DNA reads TGTGCCAGCAGCTTCGAAATCATAGACAATGAGCAGTTCTTC.

The chain has TRBV6-8 and TRBJ2-1; 8 bases are a match to TRBD1. The CDR3 spans 18 residues. In germline, CDR1 is MNHGY, CDR2 SAAAGT. Trimming cost V 2 bases and J 2 bases; bases outside gene matches: 11. The chain's CDR3 is CASSYGAEQGGPYNEQFF. In DNA form, the CDR3 reads TGTGCCAGCAGTTACGGCGCTGAACAGGGGGGACCCTACAATGAGCAGTTCTTC.

This clone was recorded a few times. CDR3 amino acids: CASTPPGDWDTEAFF. In DNA form, the CDR3 reads TGTGCCAGCACCCCCCCAGGGGATTGGGACACTGAAGCTTTCTTT. The J gene is TRBJ1-1, the V gene TRBV6-8; D possibly corresponds to TRBD1 (6 bases). V lost 7 bases, J lost 3 bases, and 18 bases lay in between. The CDR3 runs to 15 residues. The germline V gene encodes CDR1 MNHGY and CDR2 SAAAGT.

The chain recombines TRBV30 with TRBJ2-7; no reliable D call. V was clipped by 3 bases and J by 4 bases, with 16 bases between them. The CDR3 consists of 14 residues. Germline CDR1 is GTSNPN and CDR2 is SVGIG (reference sequence). This CDR3 reads CAWSPYPIPYEQYF. In DNA, the CDR3 is TGTGCCTGGAGCCCCTACCCGATCCCGTACGAGCAGTACTTC.

This clone turned up a few times. The J gene is TRBJ2-5, the V gene TRBV6-8; 8 positions agree with TRBD2. The germline V gene encodes CDR1 MNHGY and CDR2 SAAAGT. CDR3 length equals 14 residues. The trim removed 3 bases at V and 5 bases at J, leaving 5 bases unmatched. CDR3 sequence (DNA): TGTGCCAGCAGTTATCGGGGGGGCGGCGAGACCCAGTACTTC. Its translation: CASSYRGGGETQYF.

This clone was counted many times. The CDR3 here is CASSFRGGRDEQFF. The CDR3 DNA is TGTGCCAGCAGCTTCAGGGGGGGCCGTGATGAGCAGTTCTTC. The chain has TRBV11-3 and TRBJ2-1; D is tentatively TRBD1 or TRBD2 (7 bases each). V was shortened by 3 bases and J by 8 bases, with 14 bases between the two germline ends. The CDR3 runs 14 residues. The germline CDR1 and CDR2 sequences are SGHNT and YENEEA.

Sample share makes this clone medium-sized (0.01 to 0.1%). This rearrangement joins TRBV11-3 to TRBJ2-3; TRBD1 is a possible D gene (6 bases). Trimming stripped 3 bases from V and 3 bases from J, with 10 bases between. The germline V gene has CDR1 SGHNT and CDR2 YENEEA. The CDR3 loop spans 14 amino acids. This chain's CDR3 is CASSFAGDTDTQYF. In DNA form, the CDR3 reads TGTGCCAGCAGCTTCGCAGGGGATACAGATACGCAGTATTTT.

This clone was seen repeatedly, ten times or more. The chain employs TRBV11-3 and TRBJ2-3; 8 nucleotides line up with TRBD1. CDR1 is SGHNT and CDR2 is YENEEA in the germline V gene. J was trimmed by 6 bases and V by 7 bases; bases with no gene match: 18. The CDR3 spans 17 residues. This CDR3 reads CASTLGTGGWVGDTQYF. The CDR3 region has the DNA TGTGCCAGCACCTTGGGCACAGGGGGATGGGTTGGTGATACGCAGTATTTT.

The chain joins TRBV5-1 to TRBJ2-7; 7 bases map to TRBD1. The ends lost 4 bases at V and 5 bases at J; junction bases unmatched: 12. CDR1 and CDR2 (germline): SGHRS, YFSETQ. The CDR3 spans 15 residues. CDR3 in DNA: TGCGCCAGCAGCCCGCGACAGGGTTCTAAGAACGAGCAGTACTTC. Translated: CASSPRQGSKNEQYF.

The V gene is TRBV30, the J gene TRBJ2-3; a weak D match, TRBD2 (5 bases). The germline V gene has CDR1 GTSNPN and CDR2 SVGIG (reference sequence). V shed 4 bases and J shed 2 bases, with 16 bases lying between them. This CDR3 has 15 amino acids. CDR3 amino acids: CAWTTDSGITDTQYF. The CDR3, as DNA: TGTGCCTGGACCACGGACTCGGGTATCACAGATACGCAGTATTTT.

The chain uses TRBV18 and TRBJ2-2, with unresolved D. This CDR3 is 16 amino acids long. Trimming pared 2 bases from V and 6 bases from J, leaving 16 bases between. The V gene's germline CDR1 is KGHSH and CDR2 LQKENI. CDR3 nucleotide sequence: TGTGCCAGCTCACCAAACGTCAAAGGACCGGCCGGGGAGCTGTTTTTT. Amino acid sequence: CASSPNVKGPAGELFF.

This clone has a count of ten or more. The V and J genes are TRBV11-3 and TRBJ1-6; the D gene is possibly TRBD1 (5 bases). Trimming took off 3 bases at V and 6 bases at J, with 12 bases between the two ends. The CDR3 consists of 15 residues. CDR1 and CDR2 (germline): SGHNT, YENEEA. The CDR3 nucleotides read TGTGCCAGCAGCTTGGCCGGGACTGTTAATTCACCCCTCCACTTT. Encoded protein: CASSLAGTVNSPLHF. The whole variable domain, remainder taken from reference TRBV11-3 and TRBJ1-6, is EAGVVQSPRYKIIEKKQPVAFWCNPISGHNTLYWYLQNLGQGPELLIRYENEEAVDDSQLPKDRFSAERLKGVDSTLKIQPAELGDSAVYLCASSLAGTVNSPLHFGNGTRLTVT.

J is TRBJ2-5 and V is TRBV15, with D perhaps TRBD1 (6 bases). Germline V gene lookup returns CDR1 LNHNV and CDR2 YYDKDF (reference sequence). V was clipped by 1 base and J by 5 bases, with 14 bases between them. The CDR3 has 15 residues. CDR3 sequence reads: CATSRAQGVLETQYF. In nucleotides, the CDR3 is TGTGCCACCAGCAGAGCACAGGGCGTGCTGGAGACCCAGTACTTC.

The CDR3 nucleotides read TGTGCCAGCAGTTTCGGGGGGGGTGGTGGGCAGTTCTTC. It yields the protein CASSFGGGGGQFF. The V gene is TRBV28, the J gene TRBJ2-1; 8 positions agree with TRBD2. The germline CDR1 and CDR2 sequences are MDHEN and SYDVKM. Trimming cost V 3 bases and J 12 bases; bases outside gene matches: 7. The CDR3 spans 13 residues.

This chain joins TRBV6-8 and TRBJ2-3; a possible D gene is TRBD2 (6 bases). The germline CDR1 and CDR2 sequences are MNHGY and SAAAGT. Trimming pared 6 bases from V and 4 bases from J, leaving 8 bases between. This CDR3 is 12 amino acids long. CDR3 residues: CASSPGADTQYF. CDR3 coding DNA: TGTGCCAGCAGCCCGGGGGCAGATACGCAGTATTTT.

At least ten counts were recorded for this clone. The chain employs TRBV11-3 and TRBJ1-6; TRBD1 matches 7 bases. V was pared by 0 bases and J by 10 bases, with 6 bases of the junction left unmatched. The CDR3 has 15 residues. Germline loops: CDR1 SGHNT, CDR2 YENEEA. Here the CDR3 reads CASSLEGQRQSPLHF. In DNA, the CDR3 is TGTGCCAGCAGCTTAGAGGGACAGCGGCAATCACCCCTCCACTTT.